What follows describes a single TCR beta chain. Germline CDR1 and CDR2: SGDLS and YYNGEE. V lost 0 bases and J lost 6, with 7 bases in between. This CDR3 contains 13 residues. This specimen belongs to a study of blood T cell repertoires in COVID-19. Study-level information: Nucleic acid was either cDNA or gDNA, and it came from T cells, B-cell-depleted T cells, or PBMCs.

The repertoire was sequenced with immunoSEQ multiplex PCR; TCRdb's copy has only in-frame clones and lacks some. The table lists roughly 180,000 clones, about 88% of them singletons. The receptor was derived from a man aged 70 or older with active or convalescent COVID-19. Sequenced sample: peripheral blood. The chain links TRBV9 to TRBJ2-1, with D unclear. CDR3 amino acids: CASSVAMFNEQFF. CDR3 bases: TGTGCCAGCAGCGTAGCTATGTTCAATGAGCAGTTCTTC.